The sequence of this TCR beta chain was determined in a study of blood T cells in healthy people across ages. General study findings and limits: In older individuals, TCR beta diversity per million T cells was lower, falling roughly linearly with age. The study found more naive CD4+ cells and higher diversity in long-lived than aged donors.

Combining a sample-barcoded 5' primer with a J-beta primer mix, a second PCR ran for roughly 7 to 11 cycles. Every molecule of cDNA carried a tag from a template-switch adaptor with 12 random nucleotides. A single record per CDR3 protein comes from TCRdb applying MiXCR to the 5' RACE reads. Of approximately 2,000,000 distinct CDR3 sequences in the sample, more than 35% were seen once. As concerns this clonotype: Its antigen is undetermined.

V was shortened by 4 bases and J by 5 bases, with 12 bases between the two germline ends. The CDR3 has 13 amino acids. Looked up from germline, CDR1 is SGHNT and CDR2 is YYREEE (reference sequence). Specimen: blood. The source of this sequence is a human donor in good health. J is TRBJ1-2 and V is TRBV5-4; TRBD1 is a possible D gene (5 bases). The CDR3 nucleotides are TGTGCCAGCAGCCGCGACGACAGTTATGGCTACACCTTC. Protein product: CASSRDDSYGYTF.